The next 3 T cell receptor beta chains were all read from a single sample in a study of T cell responses to AZD1222 COVID-19 vaccine. Assay: immunoSEQ multiplex PCR; the TCRdb copy retains only in-frame clones and omits some. The table has about 88,000 clones, approximately 91% seen once. The material sequenced was peripheral blood, taken on day 0 of AZD1222 vaccination. The receptors come from an adult in good health.

The chain has TRBV24-1 and TRBJ2-1; a possible D gene is TRBD2 (5 bases). Per the germline V gene, CDR1 is KGHDR and CDR2 is SFDVKD. This CDR3 comprises 16 residues. Trimming shortened V by 1 base and J by 0 bases, and 9 bases separated the two germline ends. As DNA, the CDR3 is TGTGCCACCAGTGATTTACGGGGAAGCTCCTACAATGAGCAGTTCTTC. It codes for CATSDLRGSSYNEQFF.

The chain carries TRBV5-6 and TRBJ2-3; TRBD2 agrees at 10 bases. The CDR3 totals 18 residues. The J segment lost 2 bases and the V segment lost 4 bases, leaving 13 bases of the junction unmatched. Germline V lookup: CDR1 SGHDT, CDR2 YYEEEE. The CDR3 sequence: CASSQTNFLAGVTDTQYF. The CDR3 DNA follows: TGTGCCAGCAGCCAAACAAATTTTCTAGCGGGAGTCACAGATACGCAGTATTTT.

J is TRBJ2-7 and V is TRBV28; D is unresolved. In germline, CDR1 is MDHEN, CDR2 SYDVKM. The CDR3 is made up of 11 amino acids. V lost 6 bases and J 0 bases, leaving 3 bases between the germline ends. The CDR3 DNA sequence: TGTGCCAGCAGGGGCTCCTACGAGCAGTACTTC. Translated, it gives CASRGSYEQYF.